The present TCR beta chain was sequenced within a study of post-analysis software for immune sequencing data. Whole-study results and caveats: TRBV segments more frequent in patients than in controls numbered five and included TRBV5-6, TRBV5-1 and TRBV20-1. Samples made in the same batch grouped tightly together by F measure. Controls showed significantly higher normalized Chao1 diversity than did multiple sclerosis patients.

Trimming at V came to 4 bases and at J to 1 base, leaving 3 bases not matched to a gene. Germline CDR1 MNHNY, CDR2 SVGAGI (reference sequence). The CDR3 consists of 15 residues. Unique molecular identifiers had been added to the TCR beta cDNA libraries. From around 0.96 to 9.9 million T cells, 500,000 or so cDNA molecules were obtained. TCRdb passed the PCR reads through MiXCR, listing each CDR3 protein once. This sample has more than 450,000 distinct CDR3 sequences, with around 44% found just once. A remark on this clonotype: The antigen remains undetermined.

Sequenced input: blood. The V and J genes are TRBV6-6 and TRBJ2-3; 9 bases map to TRBD2. The TCR originated in a girl aged 5-17 years with multiple sclerosis. CDR3 sequence reads: CASSFSGSGTDTQYF. Written as DNA, the CDR3 is TGTGCCAGCAGTTTTAGCGGGAGCGGCACAGATACGCAGTATTTT.